The source of this T cell receptor beta chain is a study of CD8+CD57+ T cells in acquired aplastic anemia. Study-wide context: The average for DNA from sorted CD4+ and CD8+ cells was around 3.5 ug. Researchers reported that healthy donors averaged about 11 million reads for CD4+ cells. Findings and limits, study-wide: Twenty-nine sequences, all CD8+ CDR3, were shared between patients and controls.

Trimming left V 0 bases short and J 6 bases short, with 5 bases between. The CDR3 has 12 amino acids. CDR1 is SGHVS and CDR2 is FQNEAQ in the germline V gene. On this clonotype: Its antigen is not identified.

Genomic DNA constituted the template upon which TCR beta VDJ and CDR3 profiling was performed. TCRdb redid the calling of the reads with MiXCR, one entry per CDR3 protein. Altogether about 220,000 distinct CDR3 sequences are present, roughly 35% being singletons, with the ten largest covering more than 0.95%. The receptor comes from a human donor in good health, serving as a control. The material sequenced was sorted CD4+, CD8+, or CD8+CD57+ T cells (not recorded which) from PBMCs. The V call is TRBV7-8, the J call TRBJ1-1; the D is unclear. CDR3 loop: CASSLANAEAFF. For the CDR3, the DNA is TGTGCCAGCAGCTTAGCGAATGCTGAAGCTTTCTTT.